Here is one T cell receptor beta chain with its context. Its cognate antigen has yet to be identified. Per-nucleotide qualities are absent, and no much larger clonotype sits a single base away. Libraries were constructed by the immunoSEQ multiplex PCR assay. The source is immuneACCESS, and TCRdb retained only in-frame sequences with V and J called. Part of the clones is not carried over; for the studies checked, unresolved V genes explain less than half of this, and the remainder is unexplained. The sample yields fewer than 70,000 clones; around 84% were counted once. The ten largest account for over 5.5% of the sample. This record belongs to a study of technical replicates of blood from a few donors (dated 2017 in TCRdb). Germline trimming amounts to 3 bases on V and 4 bases on J, with 6 as the count of junction bases outside the gene matches. Reading the germline V gene gives CDR1 SGDLS and CDR2 YYNGEE. The CDR3 sequence holds 14 residues, the cysteine and phenylalanine included. Only the CDR3 DNA is retained, 42 bases long and in frame from the first base.

Recombination linked TRBV9 to TRBJ2-7; 8 bases in between match TRBD1. This clonotype was obtained from a human donor in good health. Some clones in this sample may be carry-over from other donors' samples. Sequencing input: PBMCs. The nucleotide sequence reads TGTGCCAGCAGCGCCACAGGGGGTGGATACGAGCAGTACTTC. It is translated as CASSATGGGYEQYF.